Below, 16 T cell receptor beta chains from the same sample are listed, as sequenced in a study of T cell repertoires in cytomegalovirus infection. From the reads, TCRdb called clonotypes with MiXCR, one entry per CDR3 protein. In the table there are about a million distinct CDR3 sequences, under 40% of which are singletons. These receptors' targets are unknown. Sequencing was performed on cultured CD8+ T cells from PBMCs, taken from culture after CMV antigen stimulation. Receptors were obtained from a human donor in good health (CMV status not recorded). Some clones in this sample may be carry-over from other donors' samples.

This clonotype was observed a handful of times. CDR3 region: CASSPEGFRDTQYF. In DNA form, the CDR3 reads TGTGCCAGCTCACCAGAAGGGTTCAGGGATACGCAGTATTTT. The chain joins TRBV18 to TRBJ2-3, with D unresolved. V gave up 2 bases and J gave up 6 bases, with 12 bases separating them. This CDR3 spans 14 amino acids. Germline CDR1 KGHSH, CDR2 LQKENI.

The chain couples TRBV6-1 to TRBJ2-2; TRBD1 aligns across 8 bases. Per the germline V gene, CDR1 is MNHNS and CDR2 is SASEGT. Trimming removed 6 bases from V and 2 bases from J; junction bases left unmatched: 5. CDR3 size: 15 residues. The CDR3 DNA follows: TGTGCCAGCAGAGGACAGGGAGGAAACACCGGGGAGCTGTTTTTT. This gives the protein CASRGQGGNTGELFF.

Concerning this clonotype itself: Compared with germline, one end of the junction differs, possibly owing to a read error. J is TRBJ1-2 and V is TRBV5-6, with 9 bases identical to TRBD1. Germline V CDR1 and CDR2: SGHDT, YYEEEE. The CDR3 is made up of 14 amino acids. CDR3 region: CASISRTGAYGYTF. The CDR3 DNA reads TGTGCCAGCATCTCCAGGACAGGGGCCTATGGTTACACCTTC. The full variable domain, rest sourced from reference TRBV5-6 and TRBJ1-2, is DAGVTQSPTHLIKTRGQQVTLRCSPKSGHDTVSWYQQALGQGPQFIFQYYEEEERQRGNFPDRFSGHQFPNYSSELNVNALLLGDSALYLCASISRTGAYGYTFGSGTRLTVV.

The chain recombines TRBV20-1 with TRBJ2-2; 10 nucleotides line up with TRBD2. The germline V gene encodes CDR1 DFQATT and CDR2 SNEGSKA (reference sequence). J lost 4 bases, V lost 0 bases, and 5 bases had no gene match. The CDR3 is made up of 16 amino acids. CDR3 protein: CSAREVAGGLTGELFF. CDR3 nucleotides: TGCAGTGCTAGAGAAGTAGCGGGGGGCCTCACCGGGGAGCTGTTTTTT.

This clonotype was picked up one time. The chain recombines TRBV20-1 with TRBJ1-1, with D possibly being TRBD1 (6 bases). CDR1 and CDR2 (germline): DFQATT, SNEGSKA (reference sequence). The CDR3 contains 14 residues. The V and J ends lost 5 bases and 5 bases respectively, with 18 bases between them. In DNA form, the CDR3 reads TGCAGTGCTCGCCTTACAGGGAGGGGGACTGAAGCTTTCTTT. It encodes CSARLTGRGTEAFF.

This clonotype has just a few counts. The V gene is TRBV6-1, the J gene TRBJ1-5; D gene unclear. In germline, CDR1 is MNHNS, CDR2 SASEGT. V gave up 2 bases and J gave up 1 base, with 6 bases separating them. The CDR3 is 14 amino acids. CDR3 loop: CASSEWLSNQPQHF. The CDR3 coding sequence is TGTGCCAGCAGTGAATGGCTCAGCAATCAGCCCCAGCATTTT.

This clonotype has a handful of counts. The chain employs TRBV2 and TRBJ2-2; no firm D call. The germline CDR1 and CDR2 sequences are SNHLY and FYNNEI. V gave up 7 bases and J gave up 0 bases, with 18 bases separating them. The CDR3 has 17 residues. The CDR3 here is CASTPDGRPANTGELFF. The CDR3 DNA reads as TGTGCCAGCACCCCCGACGGCAGGCCCGCGAACACCGGGGAGCTGTTTTTT. Looking up the rest from reference TRBV2 and TRBJ2-2 gives the full variable domain: EPEVTQTPSHQVTQMGQEVILRCVPISNHLYFYWYRQILGQKVEFLVSFYNNEISEKSEIFDDQFSVERPDGSNFTLKIRSTKLEDSAMYFCASTPDGRPANTGELFFGEGSRLTVL.

In its sample, this clonotype was seen a few times. The J gene is TRBJ2-7, the V gene TRBV4-1; D not certain. The CDR3 is made up of 13 amino acids. Germline values: CDR1 MGHRA, CDR2 YSYEKL. Trimming shortened V by 2 bases and J by 4 bases, and 9 bases separated the two germline ends. CDR3 sequence (DNA): TGCGCCAGCAGCCAAAGAACCGATTACGAGCAGTACTTC. It codes for CASSQRTDYEQYF.

The V and J genes are TRBV6-1 and TRBJ2-1; D ambiguous. The CDR3 contains 14 residues. The germline gives CDR1 MNHNS, CDR2 SASEGT. Trimming left V 7 bases short and J 1 base short, with 11 bases between. The CDR3 sequence: CASNRMGSYNEQFF. CDR3 DNA: TGTGCCAGCAATCGGATGGGGTCCTACAATGAGCAGTTCTTC.

The V call is TRBV4-1, the J call TRBJ2-3, with 10 bases that match TRBD2. There are 19 residues in the CDR3. CDR1 and CDR2 from the germline V gene are MGHRA and YSYEKL. V gave up 4 bases and J gave up 0 bases; unmatched junction bases: 13. The CDR3 protein is CASSLPDASGGESTDTQYF. Written as DNA, the CDR3 is TGCGCCAGCAGCCTCCCCGACGCTAGCGGGGGCGAAAGCACAGATACGCAGTATTTT.

This chain connects TRBV20-1 to TRBJ2-7; 8 bases are a match to TRBD1. Trimming took 2 bases from V and 1 from J; bases not matched to a gene: 1. CDR1 DFQATT and CDR2 SNEGSKA come from the germline V gene (reference sequence). The CDR3 is 13 amino acids. CDR3 loop: CSARRTGSYEQYV. The CDR3 DNA is TGCAGTGCTAGACGGACAGGGTCCTACGAGCAGTACGTC.

This chain joins TRBV29-1 and TRBJ1-2, with 7 bases matching TRBD1. Germline assignment: CDR1 SQVTM and CDR2 ANQGSEA. The CDR3 covers 18 residues. V gave up 0 bases and J gave up 4 bases; unmatched junction bases: 17. Here the CDR3 reads CSVEDHRQGGPVGYGYTF. The CDR3 bases are TGCAGCGTTGAAGATCACAGACAGGGAGGGCCGGTGGGCTATGGCTACACCTTC.

The chain joins TRBV7-2 to TRBJ2-1, with D maybe TRBD1 (6 bases). Trimming stripped 0 bases from V and 14 bases from J, with 8 bases between. This CDR3 contains 11 residues. Germline V gene lookup returns CDR1 SGHTA and CDR2 FQGNSA. CDR3 nucleotides: TGTGCCAGCAGCTTAGCGGGGGCAGAGTTCTTC. Translation: CASSLAGAEFF. The full variable domain, in which reference TRBV7-2 and TRBJ2-1 provide the parts outside the CDR3, is GAGVSQSPSNKVTEKGKDVELRCDPISGHTALYWYRQSLGQGLEFLIYFQGNSAPDKSGLPSDRFSAERTGGSVSTLTIQRTQQEDSAVYLCASSLAGAEFFGPGTRLTVL.

This clonotype was picked up a small number of times. Here the CDR3 DNA reads TGCGCCAGCAGCCAAGGGACAGGGGGCGACAATGAGCAGTTCTTC. Its protein is CASSQGTGGDNEQFF. The chain couples TRBV4-3 to TRBJ2-1; 11 positions match TRBD1. The V gene end was trimmed by 1 base and the J gene end by 5 bases; junction bases not matched to a gene: 1. There are 15 residues in the CDR3. In germline, CDR1 is LGHNA, CDR2 YSLEER.

This clonotype turned up a few times. This chain's CDR3 is CASSYSAAFSGNTIYF. The DNA for the CDR3 is TGTGCCAGCAGTTACTCGGCAGCCTTCTCTGGAAACACCATATATTTT. This sequence joins TRBV6-5 and TRBJ1-3; D is ambiguous. The V and J ends lost 0 bases and 0 bases respectively, with 9 bases between them. CDR1 and CDR2 (germline): MNHEY, SVGAGI. The CDR3 runs 16 residues.

This clonotype was observed a few times. The chain uses TRBV15 and TRBJ2-1; D might be TRBD2 (5 bases). V gave up 5 bases and J gave up 9 bases, with 17 bases separating them. The CDR3 contains 14 residues. Germline lookup yields CDR1 LNHNV and CDR2 YYDKDF (reference sequence). The CDR3 DNA reads TGTGCCACCAGCGAGGGCCACCGTTCAAGTGAGCAGTTCTTC. It is translated as CATSEGHRSSEQFF.